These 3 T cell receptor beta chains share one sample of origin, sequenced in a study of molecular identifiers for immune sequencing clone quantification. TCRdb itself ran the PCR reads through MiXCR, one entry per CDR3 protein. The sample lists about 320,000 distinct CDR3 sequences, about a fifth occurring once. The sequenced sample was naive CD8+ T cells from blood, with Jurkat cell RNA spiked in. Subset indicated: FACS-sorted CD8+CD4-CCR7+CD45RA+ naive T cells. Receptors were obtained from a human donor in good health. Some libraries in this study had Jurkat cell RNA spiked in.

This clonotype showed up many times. CDR3 coding DNA: TGCGCCAGCAGCCAAGATTTACAGAACACTGAAGCTTTCTTT. Translated: CASSQDLQNTEAFF. This chain joins TRBV4-3 and TRBJ1-1; D gene unclear. The CDR3 contains 14 residues. Germline assignment: CDR1 LGHNA and CDR2 YSLEER. Trimming removed 0 bases at V and 1 base at J, with 6 bases between.

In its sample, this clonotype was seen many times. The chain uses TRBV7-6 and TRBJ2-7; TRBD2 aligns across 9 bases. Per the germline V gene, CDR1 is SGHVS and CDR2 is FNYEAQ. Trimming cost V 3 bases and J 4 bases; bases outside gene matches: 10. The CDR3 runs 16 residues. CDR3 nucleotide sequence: TGTGCCAGCAGCTTCGGAAGTGTTAGCGGGAGTTACGAGCAGTACTTC. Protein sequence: CASSFGSVSGSYEQYF.

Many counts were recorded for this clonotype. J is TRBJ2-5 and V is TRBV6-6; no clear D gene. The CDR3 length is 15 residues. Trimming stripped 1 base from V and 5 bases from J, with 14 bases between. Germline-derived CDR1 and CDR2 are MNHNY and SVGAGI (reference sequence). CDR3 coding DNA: TGTGCCAGCAGTTACTTAGGGCTAGGCGACGAGACCCAGTACTTC. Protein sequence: CASSYLGLGDETQYF.